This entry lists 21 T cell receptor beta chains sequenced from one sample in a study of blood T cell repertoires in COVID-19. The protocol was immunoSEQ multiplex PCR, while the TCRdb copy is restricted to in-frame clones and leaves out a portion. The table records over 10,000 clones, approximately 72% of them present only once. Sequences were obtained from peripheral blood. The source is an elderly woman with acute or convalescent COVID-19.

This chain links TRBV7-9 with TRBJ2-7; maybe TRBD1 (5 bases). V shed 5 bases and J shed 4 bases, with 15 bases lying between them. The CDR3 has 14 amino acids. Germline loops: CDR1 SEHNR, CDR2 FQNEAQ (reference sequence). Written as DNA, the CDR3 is TGTGCCAGCAGCCGTTACGGAGACAGTTACGAGCAGTACTTC. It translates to CASSRYGDSYEQYF.

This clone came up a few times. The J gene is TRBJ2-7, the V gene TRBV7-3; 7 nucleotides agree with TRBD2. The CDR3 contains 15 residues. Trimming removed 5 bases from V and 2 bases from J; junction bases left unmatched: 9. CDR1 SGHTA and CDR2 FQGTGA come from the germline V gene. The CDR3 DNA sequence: TGTGCCAGCAGCCCCCTGGGGGGGACGGCCTACGAGCAGTACTTC. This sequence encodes CASSPLGGTAYEQYF.

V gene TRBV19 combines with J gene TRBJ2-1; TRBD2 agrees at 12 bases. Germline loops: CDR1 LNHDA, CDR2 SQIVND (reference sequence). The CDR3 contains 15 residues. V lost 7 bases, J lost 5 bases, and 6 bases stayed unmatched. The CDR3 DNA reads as TGTGCCAGTATACGGGGACTAGCGGGCGACAATGAGCAGTTCTTC. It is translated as CASIRGLAGDNEQFF.

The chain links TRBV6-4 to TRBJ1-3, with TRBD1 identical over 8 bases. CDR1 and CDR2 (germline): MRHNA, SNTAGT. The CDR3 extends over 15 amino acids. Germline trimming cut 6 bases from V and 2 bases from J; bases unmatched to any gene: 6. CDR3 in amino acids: CASSETDRAGNTIYF. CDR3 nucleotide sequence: TGTGCCAGCAGCGAAACGGACAGGGCTGGAAACACCATATATTTT.

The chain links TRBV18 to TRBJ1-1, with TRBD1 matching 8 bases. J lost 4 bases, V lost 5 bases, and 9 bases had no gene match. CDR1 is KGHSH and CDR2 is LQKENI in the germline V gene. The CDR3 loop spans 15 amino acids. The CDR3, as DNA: TGTGCCAGCTCAGAGGACAGGGTCTTTGGCACTGAAGCTTTCTTT. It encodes CASSEDRVFGTEAFF.

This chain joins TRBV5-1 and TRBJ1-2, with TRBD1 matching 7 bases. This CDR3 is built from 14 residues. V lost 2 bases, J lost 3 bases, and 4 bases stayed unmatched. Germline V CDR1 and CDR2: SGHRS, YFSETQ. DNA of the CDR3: TGCGCCAGCAGCTTTTTCGGACAGGACTATGGCTACACCTTC. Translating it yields CASSFFGQDYGYTF.

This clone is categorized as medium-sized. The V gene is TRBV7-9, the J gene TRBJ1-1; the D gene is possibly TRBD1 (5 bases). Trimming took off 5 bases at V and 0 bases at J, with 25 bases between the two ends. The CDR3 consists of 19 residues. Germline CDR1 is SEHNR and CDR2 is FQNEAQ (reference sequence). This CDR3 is CASSQTWDSLPRLNTEAFF. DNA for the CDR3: TGTGCCAGCAGCCAAACGTGGGACTCTTTGCCCCGTTTGAACACTGAAGCTTTCTTT.

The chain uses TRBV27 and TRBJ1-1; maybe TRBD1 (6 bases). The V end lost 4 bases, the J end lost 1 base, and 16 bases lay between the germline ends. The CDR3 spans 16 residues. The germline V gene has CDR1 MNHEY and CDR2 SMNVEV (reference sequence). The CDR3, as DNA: TGTGCCAGCAGTTCGCAAAAACAGGGAACGAACACTGAAGCTTTCTTT. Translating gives CASSSQKQGTNTEAFF.

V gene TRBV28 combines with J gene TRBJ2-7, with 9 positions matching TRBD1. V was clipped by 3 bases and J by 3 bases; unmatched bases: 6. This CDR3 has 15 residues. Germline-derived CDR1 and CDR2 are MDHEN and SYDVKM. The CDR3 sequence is CASSFTGQGNYEQYF. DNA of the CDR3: TGTGCCAGCAGTTTTACAGGACAGGGGAACTACGAGCAGTACTTC.

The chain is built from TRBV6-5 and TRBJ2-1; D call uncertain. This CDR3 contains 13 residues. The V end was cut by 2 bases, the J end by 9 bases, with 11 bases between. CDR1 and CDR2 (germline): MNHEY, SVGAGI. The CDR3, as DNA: TGTGCCAGCAGTTACCCCTGGGCAGCTGAGCAGTTCTTC. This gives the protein CASSYPWAAEQFF.

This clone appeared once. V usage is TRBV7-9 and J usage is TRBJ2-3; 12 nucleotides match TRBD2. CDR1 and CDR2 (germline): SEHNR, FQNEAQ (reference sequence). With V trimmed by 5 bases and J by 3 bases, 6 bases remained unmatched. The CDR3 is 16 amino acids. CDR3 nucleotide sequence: TGTGCCAGCAGCCGGACTAGCGGGGCCGGGACAGATACGCAGTATTTT. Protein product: CASSRTSGAGTDTQYF. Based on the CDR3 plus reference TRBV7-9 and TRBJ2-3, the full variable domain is DTGVSQNPRHKITKRGQNVTFRCDPISEHNRLYWYRQTLGQGPEFLTYFQNEAQLEKSRLLSDRFSAERPKGSFSTLEIQRTEQGDSAMYLCASSRTSGAGTDTQYFGPGTRLTVL.

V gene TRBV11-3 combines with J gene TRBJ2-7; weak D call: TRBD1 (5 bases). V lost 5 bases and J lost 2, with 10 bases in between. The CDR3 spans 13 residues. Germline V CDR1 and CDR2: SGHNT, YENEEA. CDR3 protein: CASSKGQAYEQYF. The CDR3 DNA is TGTGCCAGCAGCAAAGGACAAGCCTACGAGCAGTACTTC.

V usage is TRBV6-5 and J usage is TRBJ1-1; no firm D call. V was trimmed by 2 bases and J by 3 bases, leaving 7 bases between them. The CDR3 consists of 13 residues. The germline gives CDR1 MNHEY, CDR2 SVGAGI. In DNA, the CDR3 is TGTGCCAGCAGTTACGTAGAGCACACTGAAGCTTTCTTT. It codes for CASSYVEHTEAFF.

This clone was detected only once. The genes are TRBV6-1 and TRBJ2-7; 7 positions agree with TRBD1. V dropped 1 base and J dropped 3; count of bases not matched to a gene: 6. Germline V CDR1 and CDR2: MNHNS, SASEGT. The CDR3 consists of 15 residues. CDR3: CASSEETGLNYEQYF. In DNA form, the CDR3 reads TGTGCCAGCAGTGAAGAGACAGGGCTTAACTACGAGCAGTACTTC.

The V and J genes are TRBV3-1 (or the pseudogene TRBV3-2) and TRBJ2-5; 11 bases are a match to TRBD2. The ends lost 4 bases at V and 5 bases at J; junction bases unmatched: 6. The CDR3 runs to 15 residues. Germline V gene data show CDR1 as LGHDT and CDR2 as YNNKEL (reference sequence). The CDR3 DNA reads TGTGCCAGCAGCCCCGTAGCGGGGGGGTGGGAGACCCAGTACTTC. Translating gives CASSPVAGGWETQYF.

CDR3 sequence (DNA): TGTGCCAGCAGCTTAGACACAGCCTACTATGGCTACACCTTC. Translation: CASSLDTAYYGYTF. This chain connects TRBV7-2 to TRBJ1-2, with D uncertain. The V end was cut by 1 base, the J end by 3 bases, with 9 bases between. CDR1 is SGHTA, CDR2 FQGNSA, per germline. There are 14 residues in the CDR3.

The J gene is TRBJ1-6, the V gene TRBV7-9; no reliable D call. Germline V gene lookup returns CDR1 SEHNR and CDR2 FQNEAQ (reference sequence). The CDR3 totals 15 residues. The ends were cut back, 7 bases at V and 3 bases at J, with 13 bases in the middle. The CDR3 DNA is TGTGCCAGCAAGAGCGGGATCGACTATAATTCACCCCTCCACTTT. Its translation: CASKSGIDYNSPLHF.

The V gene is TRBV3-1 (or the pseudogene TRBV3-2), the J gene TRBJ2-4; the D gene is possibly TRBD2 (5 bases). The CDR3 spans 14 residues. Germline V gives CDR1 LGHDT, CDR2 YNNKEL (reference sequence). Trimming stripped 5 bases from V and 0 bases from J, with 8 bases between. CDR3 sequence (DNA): TGTGCCAGCAGCACCGGACTAGCCAAAAACATTCAGTACTTC. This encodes CASSTGLAKNIQYF.

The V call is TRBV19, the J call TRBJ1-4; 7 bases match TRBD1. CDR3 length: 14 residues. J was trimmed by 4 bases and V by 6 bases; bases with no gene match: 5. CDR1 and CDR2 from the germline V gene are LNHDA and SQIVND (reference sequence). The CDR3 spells CASSPTGFNEKLFF. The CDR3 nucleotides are TGTGCCAGTAGCCCGACAGGGTTTAATGAAAAACTGTTTTTT.

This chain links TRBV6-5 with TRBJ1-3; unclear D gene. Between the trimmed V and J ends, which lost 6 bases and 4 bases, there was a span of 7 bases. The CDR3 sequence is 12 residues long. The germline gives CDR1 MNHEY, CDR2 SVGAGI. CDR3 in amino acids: CASSSFGNTIYF. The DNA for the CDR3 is TGTGCCAGCAGCTCCTTCGGAAACACCATATATTTT.

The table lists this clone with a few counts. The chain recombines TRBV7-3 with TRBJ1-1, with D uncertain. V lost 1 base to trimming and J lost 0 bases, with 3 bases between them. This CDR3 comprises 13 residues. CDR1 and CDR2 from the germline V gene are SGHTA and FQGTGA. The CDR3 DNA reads TGTGCCAGCAGCTTAAGTATGAACACTGAAGCTTTCTTT. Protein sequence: CASSLSMNTEAFF.